These 17 T cell receptor beta chains share one sample of origin, sequenced in a study of CD8+ T cells in alopecia areata. Sample treatment: oral pan-JAK inhibitor, 5-10 mg twice daily. Once RNA had been extracted, it was reverse transcribed into cDNA to act as the sequencing template. The table came from immunoSEQ multiplex PCR; TCRdb's copy has only in-frame clones and leaves some out. The table includes roughly 46,000 clones, 55% to 75% detected once. The sample consisted of CD8+ T cells sorted from blood, taken at week 4, from a patient treated with tofacitinib. The origin of the receptors is a human donor with alopecia areata.

This chain joins TRBV7-9 and TRBJ2-6; 7 positions agree with TRBD1. Per germline, CDR1 SEHNR and CDR2 FQNEAQ (reference sequence). V lost 2 bases, J lost 0 bases, and 7 bases stayed unmatched. This CDR3 is 18 amino acids long. CDR3 nucleotides: TGTGCCAGCAGCTTACCCCGGGACAGCTTCTCTGGGGCCAACGTCCTGACTTTC. This encodes CASSLPRDSFSGANVLTF.

This rearrangement joins TRBV7-9 to TRBJ2-5, with no clear D. Trimming cost V 6 bases and J 7 bases, with 15 bases left between them. Germline V gene data show CDR1 as SEHNR and CDR2 as FQNEAQ (reference sequence). The CDR3 extends over 13 amino acids. CDR3 in DNA: TGTGCCAGCAGTCCTGAGGCTGATGGGACCCAGTACTTC. Amino acids: CASSPEADGTQYF.

This sequence joins TRBV6-4 and TRBJ2-2; a possible D gene is TRBD2 (6 bases). The V end lost 3 bases, the J end lost 5 bases, and 10 bases lay between the germline ends. The CDR3 is 14 residues long. Germline lookup yields CDR1 MRHNA and CDR2 SNTAGT. The CDR3 DNA sequence: TGTGCCAGCAGTGAAGGGACTGGGACCGGGGAGCTGTTTTTT. It is translated as CASSEGTGTGELFF.

J is TRBJ1-2 and V is TRBV25-1, with a possible D match to TRBD1 (6 bases). The germline gives CDR1 MGHDK, CDR2 SYGVNS. CDR3 size: 13 residues. V dropped 6 bases and J dropped 2 bases, with 10 bases sitting between them. CDR3 sequence: CASRSDRNYGYTF. The CDR3 nucleotides are TGTGCCAGCAGATCCGACAGGAACTATGGCTACACCTTC.

A few counts support this clone. V usage is TRBV29-1 and J usage is TRBJ2-2; unclear D gene. The CDR3 length is 12 residues. Germline-derived CDR1 and CDR2 are SQVTM and ANQGSEA. The V end was cut by 5 bases, the J end by 1 base, with 5 bases between. CDR3 in amino acids: CSVNQNTGELFF. The CDR3 nucleotides read TGCAGCGTTAATCAGAACACCGGGGAGCTGTTTTTT.

Remarks on this clone: This same CDR3 is encoded by further DNA sequences in the sample. The rearrangement joins TRBV29-1 to TRBJ2-7; D ambiguous. Germline CDR1 and CDR2: SQVTM and ANQGSEA. CDR3 size: 12 residues. Trimming cost V 1 base and J 3 bases, with 7 bases left between them. CDR3 amino acids: CSVEGRDYEQYF. The CDR3 bases are TGCAGCGTTGAAGGGAGAGACTACGAGCAGTACTTC.

This clone was detected ten times or more. The CDR3 loop reads CASSSLAGFTEAFF. The CDR3 DNA sequence: TGCGCCAGCAGCTCTCTTGCGGGGTTCACTGAAGCTTTCTTT. The V and J genes are TRBV5-1 and TRBJ1-1, with D unclear. The V end was cut by 3 bases, the J end by 4 bases, with 13 bases between. CDR1 SGHRS and CDR2 YFSETQ come from the germline V gene. This CDR3 has 14 amino acids.

This clone was seen only once. Other nucleotide sequences from this sample produce the same CDR3. The V and J genes are TRBV5-1 and TRBJ1-1; D is undetermined. Trimming pared 0 bases from V and 0 bases from J, leaving 6 bases between. Germline CDR1 is SGHRS and CDR2 is YFSETQ. There are 14 residues in the CDR3. In DNA form, the CDR3 reads TGCGCCAGCAGCTTGGTAGACCTGAACACTGAAGCTTTCTTT. As protein: CASSLVDLNTEAFF.

The chain joins TRBV30 to TRBJ1-2, with a tentative D call TRBD1 (6 bases). Per germline, CDR1 GTSNPN and CDR2 SVGIG (reference sequence). Trimming took 2 bases from V and 3 from J, leaving 10 bases between them. This CDR3 is built from 13 residues. DNA for the CDR3: TGTGCCTGGAGTTGGGACACGGACTATGGCTACACCTTC. Translating it yields CAWSWDTDYGYTF.

The chain recombines TRBV7-7 with TRBJ2-5; D call uncertain. V shed 4 bases and J shed 1 base, with 7 bases lying between them. The length of the CDR3 is 13 residues. CDR1 is SSHAT and CDR2 is FNYEAQ in the germline V gene (reference sequence). CDR3 amino acids: CASSSEIQETQYF. The CDR3 nucleotides are TGTGCCAGCAGCTCCGAAATCCAAGAGACCCAGTACTTC.

V is TRBV5-6 and J is TRBJ2-7, with TRBD2 matching over 15 bases. Germline CDR1 reads SGHDT; CDR2 reads YYEEEE. The CDR3 sequence is 16 residues long. V shed 3 bases, J shed 5 bases, and the junction held 6 bases outside the gene matches. The CDR3: CASSWEGLAGGNEQYF. The CDR3 region has the DNA TGTGCCAGCAGCTGGGAGGGACTAGCGGGGGGCAACGAGCAGTACTTC.

This clone was seen only a few times. The genes are TRBV7-8 and TRBJ2-3; D remains unclear. Germline loops: CDR1 SGHVS, CDR2 FQNEAQ. CDR3 length: 14 amino acids. Trimming removed 3 bases at V and 4 bases at J, with 11 bases between. The CDR3 DNA sequence: TGTGCCAGCAGCTTGGCATCAGGCCCAGATACGCAGTATTTT. Protein product: CASSLASGPDTQYF.

The chain is built from TRBV29-1 and TRBJ1-2, with D uncertain. Germline CDR1 and CDR2: SQVTM and ANQGSEA. V lost 0 bases and J lost 6, with 8 bases in between. The CDR3 totals 12 residues. The CDR3, as DNA: TGCAGCGTTGAAGATGTGAGGGATGGCTACACCTTC. Protein sequence: CSVEDVRDGYTF.

Note on this clone: Other DNA sequences of this sample code for an identical CDR3. V gene TRBV4-3 combines with J gene TRBJ2-7; TRBD1 aligns across 10 bases. After removal of 0 bases from V and 4 bases from J, the junction contained 3 bases not matched to a gene. The CDR3 consists of 15 residues. CDR1 and CDR2 from the germline V gene are LGHNA and YSLEER. The CDR3 sequence: CASSQEGTGVYEQYF. The CDR3 DNA reads as TGCGCCAGCAGCCAAGAAGGGACAGGGGTATACGAGCAGTACTTC.

The rearrangement links TRBV7-8 to TRBJ2-1; possibly TRBD1 for D (6 bases). CDR3 length: 13 amino acids. V lost 1 base and J 6 bases, leaving 7 bases between the germline ends. Germline V gives CDR1 SGHVS, CDR2 FQNEAQ. CDR3 sequence: CASSLGQANEQFF. The CDR3 DNA sequence: TGTGCCAGCAGCTTAGGACAGGCCAATGAGCAGTTCTTC.

The chain is built from TRBV9 and TRBJ2-7; perhaps TRBD2 as D (6 bases). Trimming removed 0 bases from V and 6 bases from J, with 19 bases in between. Germline lookup yields CDR1 SGDLS and CDR2 YYNGEE. This CDR3 region has 16 residues. The CDR3 bases are TGTGCCAGCAGCGTAGACCCGGCGGACCTCGGGGGCGAGCAGTACTTC. Translating it yields CASSVDPADLGGEQYF.

The J gene is TRBJ2-5, the V gene TRBV29-1; TRBD2 aligns across 10 bases. With 7 bases clipped from V and 5 bases from J, the junction kept 16 bases outside the gene matches. CDR1 and CDR2 from the germline V gene are SQVTM and ANQGSEA. The CDR3 is made up of 16 amino acids. CDR3 in amino acids: CSALPVSGGARETQYF. In DNA form, the CDR3 reads TGCAGCGCCCTCCCGGTGAGCGGGGGGGCCAGGGAGACCCAGTACTTC.